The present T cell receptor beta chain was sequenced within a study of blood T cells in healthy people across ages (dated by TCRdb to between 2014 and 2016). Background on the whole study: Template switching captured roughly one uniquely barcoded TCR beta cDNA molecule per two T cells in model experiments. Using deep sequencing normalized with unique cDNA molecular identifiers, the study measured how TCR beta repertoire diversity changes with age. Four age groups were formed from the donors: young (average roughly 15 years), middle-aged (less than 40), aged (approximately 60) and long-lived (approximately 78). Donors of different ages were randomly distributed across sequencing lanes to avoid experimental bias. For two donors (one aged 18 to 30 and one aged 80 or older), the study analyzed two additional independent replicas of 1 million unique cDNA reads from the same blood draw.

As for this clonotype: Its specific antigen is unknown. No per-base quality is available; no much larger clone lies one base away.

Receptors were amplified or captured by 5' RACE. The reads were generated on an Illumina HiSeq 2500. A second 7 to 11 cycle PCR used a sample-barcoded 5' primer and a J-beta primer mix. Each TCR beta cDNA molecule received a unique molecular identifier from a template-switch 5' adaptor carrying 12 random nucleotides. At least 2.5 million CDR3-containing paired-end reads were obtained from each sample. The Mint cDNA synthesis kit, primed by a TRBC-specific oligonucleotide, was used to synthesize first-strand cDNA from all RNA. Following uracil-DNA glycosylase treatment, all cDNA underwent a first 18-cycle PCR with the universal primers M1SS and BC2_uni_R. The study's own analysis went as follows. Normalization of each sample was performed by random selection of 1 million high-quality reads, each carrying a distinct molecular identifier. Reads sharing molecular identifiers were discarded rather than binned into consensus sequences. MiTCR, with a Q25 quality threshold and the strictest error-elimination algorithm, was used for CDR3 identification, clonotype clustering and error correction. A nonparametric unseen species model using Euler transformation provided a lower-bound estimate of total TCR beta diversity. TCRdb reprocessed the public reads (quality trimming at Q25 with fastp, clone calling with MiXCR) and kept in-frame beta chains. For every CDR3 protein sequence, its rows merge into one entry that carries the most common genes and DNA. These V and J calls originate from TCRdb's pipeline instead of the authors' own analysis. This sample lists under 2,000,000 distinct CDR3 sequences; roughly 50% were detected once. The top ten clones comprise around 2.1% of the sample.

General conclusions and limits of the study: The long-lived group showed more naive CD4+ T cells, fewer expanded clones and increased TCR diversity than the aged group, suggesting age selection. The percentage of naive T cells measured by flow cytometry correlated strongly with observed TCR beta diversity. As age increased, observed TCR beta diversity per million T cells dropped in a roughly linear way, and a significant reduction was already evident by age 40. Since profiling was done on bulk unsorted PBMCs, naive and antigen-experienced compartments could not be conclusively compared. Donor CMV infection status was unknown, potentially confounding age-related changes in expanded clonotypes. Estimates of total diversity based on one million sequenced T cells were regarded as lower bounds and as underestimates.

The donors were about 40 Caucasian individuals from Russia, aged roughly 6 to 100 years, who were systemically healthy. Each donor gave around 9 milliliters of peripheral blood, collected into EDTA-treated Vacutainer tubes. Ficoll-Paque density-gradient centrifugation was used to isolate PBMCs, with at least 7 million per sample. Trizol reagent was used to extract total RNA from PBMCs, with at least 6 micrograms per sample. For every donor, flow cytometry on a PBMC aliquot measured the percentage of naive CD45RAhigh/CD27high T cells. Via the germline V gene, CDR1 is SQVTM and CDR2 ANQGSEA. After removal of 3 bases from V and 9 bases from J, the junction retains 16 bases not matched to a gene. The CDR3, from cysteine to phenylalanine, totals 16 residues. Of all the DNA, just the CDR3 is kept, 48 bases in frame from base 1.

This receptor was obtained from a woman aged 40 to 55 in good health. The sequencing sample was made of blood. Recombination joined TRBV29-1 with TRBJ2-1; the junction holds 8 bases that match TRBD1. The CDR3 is CSVDRPPGGDRAEQFF. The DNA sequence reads TGCAGCGTTGACAGGCCCCCAGGGGGCGATAGGGCTGAGCAGTTCTTC.